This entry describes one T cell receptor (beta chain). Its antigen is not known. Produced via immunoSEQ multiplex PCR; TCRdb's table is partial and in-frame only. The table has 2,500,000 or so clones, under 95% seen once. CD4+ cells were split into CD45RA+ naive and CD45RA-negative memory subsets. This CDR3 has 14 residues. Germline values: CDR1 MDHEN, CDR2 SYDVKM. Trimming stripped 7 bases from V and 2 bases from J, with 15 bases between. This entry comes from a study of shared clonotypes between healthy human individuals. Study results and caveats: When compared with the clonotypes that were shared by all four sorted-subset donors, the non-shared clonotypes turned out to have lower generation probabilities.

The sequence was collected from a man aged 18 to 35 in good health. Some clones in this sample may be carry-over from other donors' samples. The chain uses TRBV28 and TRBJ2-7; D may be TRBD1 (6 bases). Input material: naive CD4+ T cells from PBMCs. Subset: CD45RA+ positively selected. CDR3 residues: CASTSRTAAYEQYF. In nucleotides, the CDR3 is TGTGCCAGCACTTCCCGGACAGCCGCCTACGAGCAGTACTTC.